Sequencing of this T cell receptor (beta chain) was carried out in a study of PD-L1 blockade in urothelial cancer. Across the study: Blood gave a median about 150,000 T cells.

The repertoire was sequenced with immunoSEQ multiplex PCR; TCRdb's copy has only in-frame clones and lacks some. The data contain some 45,000 clones, 88% of them seen just once; the ten biggest clones take up around a quarter. The CDR3 covers 15 residues. From germline, CDR1 is LNHDA and CDR2 SQIVND (reference sequence). The V and J ends lost 1 base and 4 bases, in that order; junction bases with no gene match: 6. Time point here: pretreatment peripheral blood. The receptor was derived from a donor at least 40 years old with urothelial cancer. This sample comprised PBMCs, obtained around atezolizumab (anti-PD-L1) treatment. The genes are TRBV19 and TRBJ2-7, with 8 bases identical to TRBD2. The CDR3 DNA reads TGTGCCAGTAGTATAGGGTCCAGCGGGAGTTACGAGCAGTACTTC. It encodes CASSIGSSGSYEQYF.